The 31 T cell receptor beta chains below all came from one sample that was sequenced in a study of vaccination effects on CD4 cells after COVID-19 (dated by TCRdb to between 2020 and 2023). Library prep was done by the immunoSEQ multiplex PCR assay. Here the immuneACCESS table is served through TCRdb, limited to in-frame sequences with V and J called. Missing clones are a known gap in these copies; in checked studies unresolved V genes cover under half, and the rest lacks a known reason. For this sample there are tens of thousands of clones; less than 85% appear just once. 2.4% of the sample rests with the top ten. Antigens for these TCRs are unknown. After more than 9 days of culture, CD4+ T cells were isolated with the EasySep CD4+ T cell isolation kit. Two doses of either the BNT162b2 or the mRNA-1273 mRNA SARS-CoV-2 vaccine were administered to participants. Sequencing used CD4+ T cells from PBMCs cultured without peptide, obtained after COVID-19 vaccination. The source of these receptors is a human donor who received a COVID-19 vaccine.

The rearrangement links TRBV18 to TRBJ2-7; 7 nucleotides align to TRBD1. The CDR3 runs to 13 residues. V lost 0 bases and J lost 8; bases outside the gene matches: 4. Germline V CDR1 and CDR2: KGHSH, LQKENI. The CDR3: CASSPPDRVKQYV. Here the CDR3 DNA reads TGTGCCAGCTCACCACCCGACAGGGTAAAGCAGTACGTC.

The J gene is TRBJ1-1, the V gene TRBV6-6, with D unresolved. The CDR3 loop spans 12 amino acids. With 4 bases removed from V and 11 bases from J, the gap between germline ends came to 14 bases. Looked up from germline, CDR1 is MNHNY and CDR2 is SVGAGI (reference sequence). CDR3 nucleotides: TGTGCCAGCAGTTTTCGCTCGGGATCGGCTTTCTTT. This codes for CASSFRSGSAFF.

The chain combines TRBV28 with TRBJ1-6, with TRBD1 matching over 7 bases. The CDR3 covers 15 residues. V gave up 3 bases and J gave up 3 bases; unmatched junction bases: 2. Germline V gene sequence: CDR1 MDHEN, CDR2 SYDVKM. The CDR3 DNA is TGTGCCAGCAGTTTGACAGGGTTCTATAATTCACCCCTCCACTTT. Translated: CASSLTGFYNSPLHF.

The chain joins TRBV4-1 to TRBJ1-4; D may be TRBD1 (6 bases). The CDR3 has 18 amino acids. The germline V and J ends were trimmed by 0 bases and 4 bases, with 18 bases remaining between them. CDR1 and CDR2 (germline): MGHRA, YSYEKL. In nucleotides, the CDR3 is TGCGCCAGCAGCCAAGATCCACTCAAGACAGGCTTTAATGAAAAACTGTTTTTT. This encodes CASSQDPLKTGFNEKLFF.

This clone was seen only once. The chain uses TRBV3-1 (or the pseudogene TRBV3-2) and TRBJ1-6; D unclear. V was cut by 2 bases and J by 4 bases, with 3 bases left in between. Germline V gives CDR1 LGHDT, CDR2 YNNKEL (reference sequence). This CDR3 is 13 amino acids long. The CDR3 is CASSQHYNSPLHF. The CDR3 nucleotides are TGTGCCAGCAGCCAACATTATAATTCACCCCTCCACTTT.

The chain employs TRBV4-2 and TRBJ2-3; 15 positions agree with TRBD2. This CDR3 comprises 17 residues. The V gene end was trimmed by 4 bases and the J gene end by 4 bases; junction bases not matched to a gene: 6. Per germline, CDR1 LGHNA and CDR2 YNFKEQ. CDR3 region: CASSPGTSGGIADTQYF. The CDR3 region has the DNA TGTGCCAGCAGCCCCGGGACTAGCGGGGGGATCGCAGATACGCAGTATTTT.

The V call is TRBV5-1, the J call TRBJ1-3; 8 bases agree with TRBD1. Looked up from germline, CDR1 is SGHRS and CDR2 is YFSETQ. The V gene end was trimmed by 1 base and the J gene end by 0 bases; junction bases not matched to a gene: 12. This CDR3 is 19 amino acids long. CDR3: CASSLWMRQGQLSGNTIYF. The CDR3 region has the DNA TGCGCCAGCAGCTTGTGGATGAGACAGGGGCAACTCTCTGGAAACACCATATATTTT.

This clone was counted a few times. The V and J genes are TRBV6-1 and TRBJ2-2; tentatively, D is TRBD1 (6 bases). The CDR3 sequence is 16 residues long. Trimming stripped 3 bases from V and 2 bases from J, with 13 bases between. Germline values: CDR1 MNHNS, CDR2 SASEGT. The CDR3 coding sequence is TGTGCCAGCAGTGATTGGGGACACATAAACACCGGGGAGCTGTTTTTT. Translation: CASSDWGHINTGELFF.

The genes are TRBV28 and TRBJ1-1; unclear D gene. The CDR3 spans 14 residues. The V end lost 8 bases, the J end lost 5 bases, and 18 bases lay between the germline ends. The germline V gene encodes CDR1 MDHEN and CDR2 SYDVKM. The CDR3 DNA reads TGTGCCAGCCGAGGTTGGGCCCCTGATACTGAAGCTTTCTTT. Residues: CASRGWAPDTEAFF.

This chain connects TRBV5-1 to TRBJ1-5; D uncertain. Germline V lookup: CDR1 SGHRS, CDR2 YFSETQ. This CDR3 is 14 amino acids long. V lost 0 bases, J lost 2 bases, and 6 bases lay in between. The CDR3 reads CASSLVGGNQPQHF. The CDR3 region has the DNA TGCGCCAGCAGCTTGGTTGGGGGCAATCAGCCCCAGCATTTT.

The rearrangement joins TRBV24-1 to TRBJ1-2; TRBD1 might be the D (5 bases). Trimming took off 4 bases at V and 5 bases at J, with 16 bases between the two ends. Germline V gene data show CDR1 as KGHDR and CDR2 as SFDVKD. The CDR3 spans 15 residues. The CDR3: CATSDPGAAPYGYTF. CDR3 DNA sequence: TGTGCCACCAGTGACCCCGGGGCGGCACCTTATGGCTACACCTTC.

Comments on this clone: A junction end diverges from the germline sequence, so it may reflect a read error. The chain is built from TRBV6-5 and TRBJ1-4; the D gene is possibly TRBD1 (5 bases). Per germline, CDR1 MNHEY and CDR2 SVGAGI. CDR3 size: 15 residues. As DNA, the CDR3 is TGTGCCAGCAGTACCGAGGGGAGGTTTAATAAAAAACTGTTTTTT. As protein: CASSTEGRFNKKLFF.

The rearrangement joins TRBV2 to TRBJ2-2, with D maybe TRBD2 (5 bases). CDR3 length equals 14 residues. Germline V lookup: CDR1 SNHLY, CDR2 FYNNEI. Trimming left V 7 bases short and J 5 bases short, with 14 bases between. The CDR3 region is CASTGFGPTGELFF. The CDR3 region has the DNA TGTGCCAGCACGGGATTCGGGCCGACCGGGGAGCTGTTTTTT.

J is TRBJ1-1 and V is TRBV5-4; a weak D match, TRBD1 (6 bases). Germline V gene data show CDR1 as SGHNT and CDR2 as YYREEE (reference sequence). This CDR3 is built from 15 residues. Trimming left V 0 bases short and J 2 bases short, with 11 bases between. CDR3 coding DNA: TGTGCCAGCAGCTTGGGGGGGCAGAAAAACACTGAAGCTTTCTTT. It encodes CASSLGGQKNTEAFF.

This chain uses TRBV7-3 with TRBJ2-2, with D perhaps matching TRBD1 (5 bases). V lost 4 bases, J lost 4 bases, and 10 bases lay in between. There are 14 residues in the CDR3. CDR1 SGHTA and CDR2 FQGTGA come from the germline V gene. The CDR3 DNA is TGTGCCAGCAGCTCCAGGGTTAGCACCGGGGAGCTGTTTTTT. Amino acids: CASSSRVSTGELFF.

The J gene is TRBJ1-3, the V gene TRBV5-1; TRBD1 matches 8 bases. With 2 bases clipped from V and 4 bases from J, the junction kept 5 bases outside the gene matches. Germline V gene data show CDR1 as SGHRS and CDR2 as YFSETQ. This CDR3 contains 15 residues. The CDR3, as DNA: TGCGCCAGCAGCTTTACAGGGGGTGGAGGAAACACCATATATTTT. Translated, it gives CASSFTGGGGNTIYF.

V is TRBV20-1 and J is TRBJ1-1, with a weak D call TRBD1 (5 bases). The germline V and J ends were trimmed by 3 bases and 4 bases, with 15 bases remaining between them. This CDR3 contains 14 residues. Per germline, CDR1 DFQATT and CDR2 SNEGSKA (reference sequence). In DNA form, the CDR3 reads TGCAGTGCTAGTGGTAGAAATAGGGGCACTGAAGCTTTCTTT. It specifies CSASGRNRGTEAFF.

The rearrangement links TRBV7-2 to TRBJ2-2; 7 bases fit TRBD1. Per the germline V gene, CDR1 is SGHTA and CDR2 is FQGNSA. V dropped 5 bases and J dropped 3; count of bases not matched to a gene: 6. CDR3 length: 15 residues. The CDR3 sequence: CASSPGQLDTGELFF. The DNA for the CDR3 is TGTGCCAGCAGCCCGGGACAGTTAGACACCGGGGAGCTGTTTTTT. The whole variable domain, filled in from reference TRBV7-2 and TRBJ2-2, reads GAGVSQSPSNKVTEKGKDVELRCDPISGHTALYWYRQSLGQGLEFLIYFQGNSAPDKSGLPSDRFSAERTGGSVSTLTIQRTQQEDSAVYLCASSPGQLDTGELFFGEGSRLTVL.

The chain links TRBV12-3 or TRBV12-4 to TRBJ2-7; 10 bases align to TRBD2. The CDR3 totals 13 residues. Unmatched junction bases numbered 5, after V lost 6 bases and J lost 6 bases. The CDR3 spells CASSASGGSEQYV. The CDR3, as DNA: TGTGCCAGCAGCGCTAGCGGGGGAAGCGAGCAGTACGTC.

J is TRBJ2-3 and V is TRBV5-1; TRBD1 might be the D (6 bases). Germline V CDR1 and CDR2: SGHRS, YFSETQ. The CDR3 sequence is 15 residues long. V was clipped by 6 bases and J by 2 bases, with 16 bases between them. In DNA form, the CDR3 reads TGCGCCAGCACGATCCAGGGGCGAGACACAGATACGCAGTATTTT. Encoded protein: CASTIQGRDTDTQYF.

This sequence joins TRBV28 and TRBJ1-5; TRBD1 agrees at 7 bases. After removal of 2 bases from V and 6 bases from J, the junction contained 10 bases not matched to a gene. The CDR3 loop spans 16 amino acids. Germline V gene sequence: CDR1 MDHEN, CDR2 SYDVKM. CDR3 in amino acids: CASSLPSGTATQPQHF. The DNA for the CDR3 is TGTGCCAGCAGTTTACCGTCTGGGACAGCAACTCAGCCCCAGCATTTT. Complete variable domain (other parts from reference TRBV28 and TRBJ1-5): DVKVTQSSRYLVKRTGEKVFLECVQDMDHENMFWYRQDPGLGLRLIYFSYDVKMKEKGDIPEGYSVSREKKERFSLILESASTNQTSMYLCASSLPSGTATQPQHFGDGTRLSIL.

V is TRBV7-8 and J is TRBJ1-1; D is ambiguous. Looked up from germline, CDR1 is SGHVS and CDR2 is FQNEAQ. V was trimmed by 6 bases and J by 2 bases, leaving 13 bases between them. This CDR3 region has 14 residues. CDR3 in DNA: TGTGCCAGCAGTAGGGCCGCTACCAACACTGAAGCTTTCTTT. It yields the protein CASSRAATNTEAFF.

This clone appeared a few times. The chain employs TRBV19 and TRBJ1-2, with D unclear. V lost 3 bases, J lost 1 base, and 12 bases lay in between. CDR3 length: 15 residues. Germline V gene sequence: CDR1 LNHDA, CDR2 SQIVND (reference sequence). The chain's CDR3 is CASSMVGGINYGYTF. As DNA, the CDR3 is TGTGCCAGTAGTATGGTAGGAGGGATTAACTATGGCTACACCTTC.

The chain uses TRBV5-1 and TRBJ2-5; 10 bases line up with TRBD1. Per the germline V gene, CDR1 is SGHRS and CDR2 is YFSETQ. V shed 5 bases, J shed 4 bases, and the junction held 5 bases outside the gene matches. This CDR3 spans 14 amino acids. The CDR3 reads CASSWTGGGETQYF. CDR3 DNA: TGCGCCAGCAGTTGGACAGGGGGAGGAGAGACCCAGTACTTC. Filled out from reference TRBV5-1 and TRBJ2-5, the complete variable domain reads KAGVTQTPRYLIKTRGQQVTLSCSPISGHRSVSWYQQTPGQGLQFLFEYFSETQRNKGNFPGRFSGRQFSNSRSEMNVSTLELGDSALYLCASSWTGGGETQYFGPGTRLLVL.

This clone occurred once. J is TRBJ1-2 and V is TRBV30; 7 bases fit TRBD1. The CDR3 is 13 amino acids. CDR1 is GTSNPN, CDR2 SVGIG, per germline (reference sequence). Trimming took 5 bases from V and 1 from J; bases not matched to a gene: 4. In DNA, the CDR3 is TGTGCCTGGGCCACAGGGGATAACTATGGCTACACCTTC. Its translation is CAWATGDNYGYTF.

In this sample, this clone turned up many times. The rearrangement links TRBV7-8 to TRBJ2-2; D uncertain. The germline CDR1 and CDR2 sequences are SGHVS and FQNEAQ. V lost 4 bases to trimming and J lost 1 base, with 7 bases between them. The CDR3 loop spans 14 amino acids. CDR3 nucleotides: TGTGCCAGCAGCTACGCTAGGAACACCGGGGAGCTGTTTTTT. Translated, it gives CASSYARNTGELFF.

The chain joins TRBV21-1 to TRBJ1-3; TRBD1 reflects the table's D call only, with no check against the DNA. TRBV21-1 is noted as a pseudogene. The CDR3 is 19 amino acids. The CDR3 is CASSKGGLGQGAIGNTIYF. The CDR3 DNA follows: TGTGCCAGCAGCAAGGGGGGACTAGGACAGGGGGCGATAGGAAACACCATATATTTT.

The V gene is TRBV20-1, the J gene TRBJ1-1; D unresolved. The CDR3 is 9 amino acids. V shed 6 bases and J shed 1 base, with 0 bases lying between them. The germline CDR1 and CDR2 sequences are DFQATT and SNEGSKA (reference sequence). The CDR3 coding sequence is TGCAGTGCGAACACTGAAGCTTTCTTT. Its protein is CSANTEAFF.

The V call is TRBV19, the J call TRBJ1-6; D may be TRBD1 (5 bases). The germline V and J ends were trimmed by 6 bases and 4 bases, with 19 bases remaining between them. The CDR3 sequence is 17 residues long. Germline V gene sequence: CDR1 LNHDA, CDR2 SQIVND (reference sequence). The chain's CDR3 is CASSIDSERGYNSPLHF. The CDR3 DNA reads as TGTGCCAGTAGCATCGACAGCGAGCGTGGGTATAATTCACCCCTCCACTTT. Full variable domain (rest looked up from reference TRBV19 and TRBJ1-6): DGGITQSPKYLFRKEGQNVTLSCEQNLNHDAMYWYRQDPGQGLRLIYYSQIVNDFQKGDIAEGYSVSREKKESFPLTVTSAQKNPTAFYLCASSIDSERGYNSPLHFGNGTRLTVT.

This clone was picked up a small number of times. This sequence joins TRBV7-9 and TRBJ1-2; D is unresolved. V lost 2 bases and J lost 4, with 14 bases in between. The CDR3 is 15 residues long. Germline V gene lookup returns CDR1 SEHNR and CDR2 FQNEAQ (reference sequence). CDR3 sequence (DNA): TGTGCCAGCAGCTTACAGCGAATTGGAGTCTATGGCTACACCTTC. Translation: CASSLQRIGVYGYTF.

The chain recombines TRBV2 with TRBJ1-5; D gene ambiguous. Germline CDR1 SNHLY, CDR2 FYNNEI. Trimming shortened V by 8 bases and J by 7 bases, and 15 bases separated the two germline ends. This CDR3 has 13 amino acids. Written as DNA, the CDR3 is TGTGCCAGCCGGGGAGTGTCAGAGCAGCCCCAGCATTTT. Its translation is CASRGVSEQPQHF.